This entry concerns a single T cell receptor (beta chain). V shed 0 bases and J shed 1 base, with 13 bases lying between them. Germline assignment: CDR1 SGHRS and CDR2 YFSETQ. The CDR3 is 16 amino acids. The protocol was immunoSEQ multiplex PCR, while the TCRdb copy is restricted to in-frame clones and leaves out a portion. The top ten clones hold around 3.5% of a sample with fewer than 250,000 clones, roughly 83% of them seen once. The data were taken from a study of blood T cell repertoires in COVID-19. The sample taken for sequencing was PBMCs or T cells enriched from blood (not recorded which). V usage is TRBV5-1 and J usage is TRBJ1-1; D gene ambiguous. The sequence derives from a young woman who had recovered from COVID-19. The DNA of the CDR3 is TGCGCCAGCAGCTTGGAAGGAATTGGGAGGAACACTGAAGCTTTCTTT. As protein: CASSLEGIGRNTEAFF.